The sequence of this T cell receptor beta chain was determined in a study of T cells after yellow fever vaccination. In the study overall: SMART-Seq v4 Ultra Low Input prepared the low-cell-number fractions.

This CDR3 is built from 17 residues. The germline V and J ends were trimmed by 1 base and 2 bases, with 18 bases remaining between them. The germline V gene encodes CDR1 SGHKS and CDR2 YYEKEE (reference sequence). TCRdb used MiXCR to reprocess the 5' RACE reads, holding one entry per CDR3 protein. In the table there are more than 75,000 distinct CDR3 sequences, approximately 8.4% of which are singletons. Study-wide points: Abundant contaminating clonotypes from the bulk population could appear in FACS-sorted repertoires.

This clonotype has more than one count but fewer than ten. The sequences come from CD8+ T cells not binding an NS4B(214-222) dextramer, sorted from PBMCs, collected more than 13 days after the first yellow fever vaccination. This receptor was taken from a young man who received the YFV17D yellow fever vaccine. V usage is TRBV5-5 and J usage is TRBJ1-1; D remains unclear. CDR3 residues: CASSLIPRAVSNTEAFF. The CDR3 DNA is TGTGCCAGCAGCTTGATCCCGCGGGCCGTCTCAAACACTGAAGCTTTCTTT.